Following are 14 T cell receptor beta chains from one sample sequenced in a study of blood T cell repertoires in COVID-19. Repertoires were generated with immunoSEQ multiplex PCR, while TCRdb's copy carries only in-frame clones and drops some. The data show 100,000 to 150,000 clones, around 70% seen once. Sequences were obtained from peripheral blood. The receptors derive from a man at least 80 years old with COVID-19, enrolled during active disease.

V is TRBV6-5 and J is TRBJ2-7; D not certain. V lost 0 bases to trimming and J lost 7 bases, with 10 bases between them. The germline V gene encodes CDR1 MNHEY and CDR2 SVGAGI. This CDR3 has 13 amino acids. The DNA for the CDR3 is TGTGCCAGCAGTTACTCAGAGTTTCGTGAGCAGTACTTC. Its protein is CASSYSEFREQYF.

This clone has just one count. The chain combines TRBV10-2 with TRBJ2-3; D perhaps matches TRBD2 (6 bases). Germline V gives CDR1 WSHSY, CDR2 SAAADI. The germline V and J ends were trimmed by 6 bases and 3 bases, with 10 bases remaining between them. The CDR3 is 13 residues long. For the CDR3, the DNA is TGCGCCAGCAGGGGACTTACAACAGATACGCAGTATTTT. Amino acid sequence: CASRGLTTDTQYF.

The genes are TRBV11-2 and TRBJ1-1, with D possibly TRBD1 on 5 matching bases. Germline CDR1 is SGHAT and CDR2 is FQNNGV. The CDR3 totals 16 residues. Trimming cost V 5 bases and J 5 bases, with 21 bases left between them. Here the CDR3 DNA reads TGTGCCAGCAGCCGTTTGTTCGGGGGAGGAGGAACTGAAGCTTTCTTT. Its translation: CASSRLFGGGGTEAFF.

The genes are TRBV18 and TRBJ2-7, with 8 positions matching TRBD1. The CDR3 consists of 14 residues. Germline trimming cut 8 bases from V and 4 bases from J; bases unmatched to any gene: 10. CDR1 KGHSH and CDR2 LQKENI come from the germline V gene. The DNA of the CDR3 is TGTGCCAGCGGCAGGACAGGGACTGTTTACGAGCAGTACTTC. Translated, it gives CASGRTGTVYEQYF.

The chain employs TRBV27 and TRBJ1-2, with TRBD1 identical over 8 bases. The CDR3 is 17 amino acids. Trimming at V came to 5 bases and at J to 6 bases, leaving 17 bases not matched to a gene. Looked up from germline, CDR1 is MNHEY and CDR2 is SMNVEV (reference sequence). CDR3 bases: TGTGCCAGCAGTCAACTTCCCCCCGGGACAGGCGGCCATGGCTACACCTTC. Translated: CASSQLPPGTGGHGYTF.

This clone was observed a few times. This chain uses TRBV29-1 with TRBJ1-3; tentatively, D is TRBD1 (6 bases). With 7 bases removed from V and 0 bases from J, the gap between germline ends came to 7 bases. The CDR3 sequence is 12 residues long. Germline V lookup: CDR1 SQVTM, CDR2 ANQGSEA. DNA for the CDR3: TGCAGCGGGACAGCCTCTGGAAACACCATATATTTT. Amino acid sequence: CSGTASGNTIYF.

The gene calls are TRBV7-8 and TRBJ1-2; the match to TRBD1 covers 7 bases. The CDR3 extends over 17 amino acids. Germline V gene sequence: CDR1 SGHVS, CDR2 FQNEAQ. J lost 4 bases, V lost 1 base, and 12 bases had no gene match. The CDR3 here is CASSLVTIGGHLYGYTF. CDR3 bases: TGTGCCAGCAGCTTAGTGACTATAGGGGGCCACCTCTATGGCTACACCTTC.

The J gene is TRBJ1-5, the V gene TRBV6-6; a possible D gene is TRBD1 (6 bases). The germline V gene encodes CDR1 MNHNY and CDR2 SVGAGI (reference sequence). This CDR3 has 14 amino acids. V lost 1 base to trimming and J lost 4 bases, with 8 bases between them. The CDR3 DNA reads TGTGCCAGCAGTTACTTGGACAGTAATCAGCCCCAGCATTTT. Amino acids: CASSYLDSNQPQHF.

The sample holds a few counts of this clone. This CDR3 is CASSTRSEREVEQFF. CDR3 coding DNA: TGTGCCAGCAGCACCCGCAGCGAGCGGGAGGTTGAGCAGTTCTTC. This rearrangement joins TRBV7-2 to TRBJ2-1, with 9 bases that match TRBD2. CDR1 is SGHTA, CDR2 FQGNSA, per germline. V was clipped by 5 bases and J by 9 bases; unmatched bases: 11. CDR3 size: 15 residues.

This chain joins TRBV18 and TRBJ2-5, with TRBD1 matching over 7 bases. The CDR3 extends over 14 amino acids. With V trimmed by 4 bases and J by 4 bases, 6 bases remained unmatched. Per germline, CDR1 KGHSH and CDR2 LQKENI. DNA of the CDR3: TGTGCCAGCTCACGGGTTCGACAGGGAGAGACCCAGTACTTC. Its translation is CASSRVRQGETQYF.

V usage is TRBV19 and J usage is TRBJ1-1, with 10 positions matching TRBD1. In germline, CDR1 is LNHDA, CDR2 SQIVND (reference sequence). The CDR3 extends over 14 amino acids. V lost 7 bases to trimming and J lost 4 bases; unmatched junction nucleotides: 6. CDR3 in amino acids: CASNVGQGSTEAFF. Here the CDR3 DNA reads TGTGCCAGTAACGTGGGACAGGGGAGCACTGAAGCTTTCTTT. The whole variable domain, remainder taken from reference TRBV19 and TRBJ1-1, is DGGITQSPKYLFRKEGQNVTLSCEQNLNHDAMYWYRQDPGQGLRLIYYSQIVNDFQKGDIAEGYSVSREKKESFPLTVTSAQKNPTAFYLCASNVGQGSTEAFFGQGTRLTVV.

V gene TRBV4-3 combines with J gene TRBJ2-1; D possibly corresponds to TRBD1 (6 bases). The CDR3 consists of 13 residues. Germline V gives CDR1 LGHNA, CDR2 YSLEER. V lost 4 bases and J lost 8, with 12 bases in between. CDR3 protein: CASSLQQGDEQFF. CDR3 DNA sequence: TGCGCCAGCAGCCTACAACAGGGCGATGAGCAGTTCTTC.

V usage is TRBV29-1 and J usage is TRBJ1-1, with TRBD1 matching over 8 bases. Trimming took 3 bases from V and 1 from J; bases not matched to a gene: 7. CDR1 SQVTM and CDR2 ANQGSEA come from the germline V gene. The CDR3 spans 15 residues. This CDR3 reads CSVDAGGQGNTEAFF. The CDR3 DNA reads as TGCAGCGTTGATGCCGGTGGACAGGGGAACACTGAAGCTTTCTTT. Filled out from reference TRBV29-1 and TRBJ1-1, the complete variable domain reads SAVISQKPSRDICQRGTSLTIQCQVDSQVTMMFWYRQQPGQSLTLIATANQGSEATYESGFVIDKFPISRPNLTFSTLTVSNMSPEDSSIYLCSVDAGGQGNTEAFFGQGTRLTVV.

This clone rates as medium-sized (0.01 to 0.1%). The chain is built from TRBV7-2 and TRBJ2-7; TRBD2 is a possible D gene (5 bases). The CDR3 extends over 15 amino acids. CDR1 and CDR2 (germline): SGHTA, FQGNSA. Trimming left V 2 bases short and J 2 bases short, with 13 bases between. Here the CDR3 reads CASSLKGGNTYEQYF. In DNA, the CDR3 is TGTGCCAGCAGCTTAAAAGGAGGAAATACCTACGAGCAGTACTTC. Full variable domain (rest looked up from reference TRBV7-2 and TRBJ2-7): GAGVSQSPSNKVTEKGKDVELRCDPISGHTALYWYRQSLGQGLEFLIYFQGNSAPDKSGLPSDRFSAERTGGSVSTLTIQRTQQEDSAVYLCASSLKGGNTYEQYFGPGTRLTVT.